The entry below describes one T cell receptor (beta chain). Authors' data handling: The authors estimated nucleated cell counts from reference gene primer amplification. Produced via immunoSEQ multiplex PCR; TCRdb's table is partial and in-frame only. V, J and clone size are taken as reported in that table, and D and trimming were inferred from the DNA itself. The profile shows roughly 350,000 clones, about 92% of them singletons. This record belongs to a study of blood T cell repertoires in COVID-19. Study context: The cDNA or gDNA used as material had been derived from T cells, B-cell-depleted T cells, or PBMCs.

The germline V and J ends were trimmed by 1 base and 2 bases, with 5 bases remaining between them. Germline V gene data show CDR1 as MNHNS and CDR2 as SASEGT. The CDR3 spans 14 residues. The sequenced sample consisted of PBMCs or T cells enriched from blood (not recorded which). The V and J genes are TRBV6-1 and TRBJ2-2; D call uncertain. The clonotype was recovered from a woman aged 25-40 years who had recovered from COVID-19. The CDR3 nucleotides are TGTGCCAGCAGTGAAGGGCTTAACACCGGGGAGCTGTTTTTT. Its translation: CASSEGLNTGELFF.